This TCR beta chain was observed in a study of shared clonotypes between healthy human individuals. Broader study findings: Measured sharing among donors was expected to vary with sequencing depth.

Method: immunoSEQ multiplex PCR; TCRdb's copy keeps in-frame clones and lacks some. The table includes approximately 2.1 million clones, roughly 93% detected once. Regarding this clone: The antigen is not known.

Sequencing used naive CD4+ T cells from PBMCs. Subset defined: CD45RA+ positively selected. The clonotype was recovered from a young man in good health. Some clones in this sample may be carry-over from other donors' samples.

CDR3 DNA: TGTGCCAGCAGTGATGGACAGAACACTGAAGCTTTCTTT. Translating it yields CASSDGQNTEAFF. This chain joins TRBV6-4 and TRBJ1-1, with D perhaps TRBD1 (5 bases). The CDR3 runs 13 residues. V was clipped by 3 bases and J by 1 base, with 6 bases between them. Germline values: CDR1 MRHNA, CDR2 SNTAGT.